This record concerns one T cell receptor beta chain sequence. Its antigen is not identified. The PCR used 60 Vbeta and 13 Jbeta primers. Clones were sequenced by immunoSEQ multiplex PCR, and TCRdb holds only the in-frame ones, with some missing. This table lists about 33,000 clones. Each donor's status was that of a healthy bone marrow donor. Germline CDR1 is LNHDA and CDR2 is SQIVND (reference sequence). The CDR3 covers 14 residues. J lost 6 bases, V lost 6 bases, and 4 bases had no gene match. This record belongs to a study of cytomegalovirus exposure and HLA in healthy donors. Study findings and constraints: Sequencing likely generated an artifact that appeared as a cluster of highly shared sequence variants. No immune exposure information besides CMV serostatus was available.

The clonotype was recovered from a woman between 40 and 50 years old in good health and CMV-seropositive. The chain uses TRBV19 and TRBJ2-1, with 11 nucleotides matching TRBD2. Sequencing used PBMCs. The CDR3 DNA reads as TGTGCCAGTAGAACTAGCGGGAGACCCAATGAGCAGTTCTTC. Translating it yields CASRTSGRPNEQFF. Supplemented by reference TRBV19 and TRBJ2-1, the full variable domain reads DGGITQSPKYLFRKEGQNVTLSCEQNLNHDAMYWYRQDPGQGLRLIYYSQIVNDFQKGDIAEGYSVSREKKESFPLTVTSAQKNPTAFYLCASRTSGRPNEQFFGPGTRLTVL.